The entry that follows covers one T cell receptor (beta chain) sequence. In the study's own analysis: Estimated nucleated cell counts came from reference gene primer amplification. TCRdb's copy holds only in-frame clones and misses some; the assay was immunoSEQ multiplex PCR. V and J calls and clone size are as listed in that table; D and trimming were resolved from the DNA. This table has roughly 200,000 clones, approximately 88% appearing once. There are 15 residues in the CDR3. The germline V and J ends were trimmed by 0 bases and 5 bases, with 14 bases remaining between them. Germline V CDR1 and CDR2: MNHEY, SMNVEV (reference sequence). This specimen comes from a study of blood T cell repertoires in COVID-19. Background on the study: Whether acute or convalescent, the COVID-19 samples came from the United States, Italy and Spain. In each case, the material was cDNA or gDNA derived from T cells, B-cell-depleted T cells, or PBMCs.

This clonotype originated in a man aged 40-55 years with acute or convalescent COVID-19. V and J are TRBV27 and TRBJ2-7; D might be TRBD2 (5 bases). Sequencing was performed on peripheral blood. The CDR3 nucleotides read TGTGCCAGCAGTTTATCGATTCGAGGGATCCACGAGCAGTACTTC. It codes for CASSLSIRGIHEQYF.